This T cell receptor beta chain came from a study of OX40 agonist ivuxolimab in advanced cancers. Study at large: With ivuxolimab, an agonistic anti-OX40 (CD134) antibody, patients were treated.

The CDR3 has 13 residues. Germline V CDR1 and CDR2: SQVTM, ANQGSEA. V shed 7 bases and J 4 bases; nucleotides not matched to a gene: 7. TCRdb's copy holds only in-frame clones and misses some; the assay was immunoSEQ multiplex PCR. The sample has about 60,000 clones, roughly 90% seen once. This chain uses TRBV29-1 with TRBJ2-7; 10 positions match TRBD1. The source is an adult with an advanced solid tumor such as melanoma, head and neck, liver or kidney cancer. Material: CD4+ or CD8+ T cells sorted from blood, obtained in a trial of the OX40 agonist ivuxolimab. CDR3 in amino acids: CSAGQGVGYEQYF. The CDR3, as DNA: TGCAGCGCCGGACAGGGGGTGGGATACGAGCAGTACTTC.